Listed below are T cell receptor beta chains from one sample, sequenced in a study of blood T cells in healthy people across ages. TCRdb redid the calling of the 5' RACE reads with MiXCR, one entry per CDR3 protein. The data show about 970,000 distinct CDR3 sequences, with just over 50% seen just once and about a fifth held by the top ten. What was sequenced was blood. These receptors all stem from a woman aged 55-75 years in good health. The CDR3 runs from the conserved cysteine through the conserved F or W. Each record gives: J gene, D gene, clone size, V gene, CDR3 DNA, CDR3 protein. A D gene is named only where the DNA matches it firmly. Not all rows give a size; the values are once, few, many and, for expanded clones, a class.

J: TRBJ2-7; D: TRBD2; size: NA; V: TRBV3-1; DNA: TGTGCCAGCAGCCAAACACCGGGACTAGCGGGAGTTCCTTACTTC; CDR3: CASSQTPGLAGVPYF
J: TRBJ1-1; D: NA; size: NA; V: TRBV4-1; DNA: TGCGCCAGCCAAGTCCGGGATAACACTGAAGCTTTCTTT; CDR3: CASQVRDNTEAFF
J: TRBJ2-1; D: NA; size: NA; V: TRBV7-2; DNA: TGTGCCAGCAGCTTAGAGCTCTATGAGCAGTTCTTC; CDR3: CASSLELYEQFF
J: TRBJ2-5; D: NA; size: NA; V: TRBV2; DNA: TGTGCCAGCAGGACCGGACCCGGAGAGGAGACCCAGTACTTC; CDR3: CASRTGPGEETQYF
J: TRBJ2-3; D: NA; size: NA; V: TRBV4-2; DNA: TGTGCCAGCAGCCACCAACCTAGGGGAGAAGATACGCAGTATTTT; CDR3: CASSHQPRGEDTQYF
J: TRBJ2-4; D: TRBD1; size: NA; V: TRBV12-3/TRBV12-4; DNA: TGTGCCAGCAGTCCGATAGCCGGGACAGTTAAAAACATTCAGTACTTC; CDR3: CASSPIAGTVKNIQYF
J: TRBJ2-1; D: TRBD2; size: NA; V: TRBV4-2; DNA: TGTGCCAGCAGCCAAGAGGGAGGGCTTAACAATGAGCAGTTCTTC; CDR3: CASSQEGGLNNEQFF
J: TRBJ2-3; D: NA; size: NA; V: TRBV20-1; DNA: TGCAGTGCTAAGGGGGGGGCAGATACGCAGTATTTT; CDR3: CSAKGGADTQYF
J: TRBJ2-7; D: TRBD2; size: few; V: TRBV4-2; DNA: TGTGCCAGCAGCCCCGGGACTAGCGAAGTTGGGCAGTACTTC; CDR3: CASSPGTSEVGQYF
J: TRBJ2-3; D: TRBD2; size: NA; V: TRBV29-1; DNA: TGCAGCGCCCCTATAATCGCGGGAGGGGGCACAGATACGCAGTATTTT; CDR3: CSAPIIAGGGTDTQYF
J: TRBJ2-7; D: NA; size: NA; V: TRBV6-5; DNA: TGTGCCAGCAGTTACTCGAAATATGGTCACAGGCGCGAGCAGTACTTC; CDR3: CASSYSKYGHRREQYF
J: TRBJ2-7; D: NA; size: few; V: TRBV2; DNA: TGTGCCAGCAGTGATTTTGGTGGGGCGGCCTACGAGCAGTACTTC; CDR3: CASSDFGGAAYEQYF
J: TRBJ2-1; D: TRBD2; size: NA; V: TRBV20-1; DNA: TGCAGTGCTAAGCACTCCGGGACTAGCGGCGAGCAGTTCTTC; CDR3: CSAKHSGTSGEQFF
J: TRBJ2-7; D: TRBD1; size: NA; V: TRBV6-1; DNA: TGCGCCAGCAGTGAAGCACCCCACGGGACAGCGTCGTACGAGCAGTACTTC; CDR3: CASSEAPHGTASYEQYF
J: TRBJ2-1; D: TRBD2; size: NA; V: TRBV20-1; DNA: TGCAGTGCTAGAGCGGGAGGGCCTAATGAGCAGTTCTTC; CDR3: CSARAGGPNEQFF
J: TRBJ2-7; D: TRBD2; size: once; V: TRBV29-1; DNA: TGCAGCGGCGGACTAGGCAATGAGCAGTACTTC; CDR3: CSGGLGNEQYF
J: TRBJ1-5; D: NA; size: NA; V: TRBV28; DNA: TGTGCCAGCAGTTTTCATGGACTTCTGGGGCAGCCCCAGCATTTT; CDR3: CASSFHGLLGQPQHF
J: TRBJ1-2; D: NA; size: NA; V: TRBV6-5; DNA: TGTGCCAGCAGTTACGGGGGGCAGAACTATGGCTACACCTTC; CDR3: CASSYGGQNYGYTF
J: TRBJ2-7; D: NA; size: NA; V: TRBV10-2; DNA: TGCGCCAGCAGGGGGGCTAGCTGGTACAATGAGCAGTACTTC; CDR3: CASRGASWYNEQYF
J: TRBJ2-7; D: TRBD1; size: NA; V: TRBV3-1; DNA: TGTGCCAGCACGAGGACAGGAGACTTCTACGAGCAGTACTTC; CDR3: CASTRTGDFYEQYF
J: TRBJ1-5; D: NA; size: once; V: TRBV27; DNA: TGTGCCAGCAGTTATCCAGGGCCTCAGCCCCAGCATTTT; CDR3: CASSYPGPQPQHF
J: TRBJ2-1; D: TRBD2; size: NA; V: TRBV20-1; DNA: TGCAGTGCACATCGGGGGGTAAACTCCTACAATGAGCAGTTCTTC; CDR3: CSAHRGVNSYNEQFF
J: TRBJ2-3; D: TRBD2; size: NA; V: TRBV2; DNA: TGTGCCAGCGACGAACTAGCGGGAGACGCAGATACGCAGTATTTT; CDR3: CASDELAGDADTQYF
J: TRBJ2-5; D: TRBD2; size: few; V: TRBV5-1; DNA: TGCGCCAGTAGCAATCGGGCCCCTCTAGCGGAAGAGACCCAGTACTTC; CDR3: CASSNRAPLAEETQYF
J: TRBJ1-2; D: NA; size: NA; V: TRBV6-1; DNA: TGTGCCGGCAGTGACCCTACAGGAGGAGGCTACACCTTC; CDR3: CAGSDPTGGGYTF
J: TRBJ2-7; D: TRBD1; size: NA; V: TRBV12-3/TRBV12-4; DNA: TGTGCCAGCAAGGCAGGGGGCTTGTACGAGCAGTACTTC; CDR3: CASKAGGLYEQYF
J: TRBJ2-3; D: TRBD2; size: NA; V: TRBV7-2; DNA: TGTGCCAGCAGCTTAACGCTAGCGGGGACGGCGAGCACAGATACGCAGTATTTT; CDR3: CASSLTLAGTASTDTQYF
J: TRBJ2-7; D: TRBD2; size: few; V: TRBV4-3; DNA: TGCGCCAGCAGCCACCCGGGACTAGCGGACACCTACGAGCAGTACTTC; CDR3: CASSHPGLADTYEQYF
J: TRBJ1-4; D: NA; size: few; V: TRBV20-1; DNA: TGCAGTGCTAGAGATCGGGCCGGGAGGCAAAAACTGTTTTTT; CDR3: CSARDRAGRQKLFF
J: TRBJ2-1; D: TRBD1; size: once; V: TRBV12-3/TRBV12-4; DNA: TGTGCCAGCAGTCCGACAGACAGGGGAAATGAGCAGTTCTTC; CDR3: CASSPTDRGNEQFF
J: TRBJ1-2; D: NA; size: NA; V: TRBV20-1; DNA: TGCAGCGCTAGACGGGGGTCAGTCTATGGCTACACCTTC; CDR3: CSARRGSVYGYTF
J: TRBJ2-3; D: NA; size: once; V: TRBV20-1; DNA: TGCAGTGCTTATCGGGACACATTAGTGGGTGATACGCAGTATTTT; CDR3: CSAYRDTLVGDTQYF
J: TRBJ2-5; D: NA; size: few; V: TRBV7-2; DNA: TGTGCCAGCAACCTAATGGGCAGTCAAGAGACCCAGTACTTC; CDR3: CASNLMGSQETQYF